This TCR beta chain was captured by sequencing in a study of blood T cell repertoires in COVID-19. At the level of the study: Specimens from acute and convalescent COVID-19 originated in the United States, Italy and Spain.

Trimming cost V 5 bases and J 0 bases, with 11 bases left between them. Germline lookup yields CDR1 KGHSH and CDR2 LQKENI. CDR3 length: 15 residues. This clone was recorded only once. Generated by immunoSEQ multiplex PCR, the TCRdb table keeps only in-frame clones and is missing some. In the table there are about 150,000 clones, roughly nine tenths of which are singletons. The genes are TRBV18 and TRBJ1-3; a possible D gene is TRBD1 (6 bases). This clonotype was sampled from a human donor in a cohort sampled during active COVID-19. The sequenced sample was peripheral blood. CDR3 amino acids: CASSGSQGSGNTIYF. DNA of the CDR3: TGTGCCAGCTCAGGCTCACAGGGCTCTGGAAACACCATATATTTT. Complete variable domain (other parts from reference TRBV18 and TRBJ1-3): NAGVMQNPRHLVRRRGQEARLRCSPMKGHSHVYWYRQLPEEGLKFMVYLQKENIIDESGMPKERFSAEFPKEGPSILRIQQVVRGDSAAYFCASSGSQGSGNTIYFGEGSWLTVV.